This entry concerns a single T cell receptor beta chain. V gave up 0 bases and J gave up 2 bases; unmatched junction bases: 1. This CDR3 has 15 amino acids. CDR1 and CDR2 (germline): SGDLS, YYNGEE. Only in-frame clones appear in the TCRdb table, and some are missing; sequencing was by immunoSEQ multiplex PCR. The data contain 150,000 to 160,000 clones, 80% of them singletons. The source of the sample is a study of blood T cell repertoires in COVID-19. Across the study: From the United States, Italy and Spain came samples of acute and convalescent COVID-19.

The sample consisted of peripheral blood. This TCR derives from a man aged 55-75 years with acute or convalescent COVID-19. V and J are TRBV9 and TRBJ1-4; 7 positions agree with TRBD1. DNA for the CDR3: TGTGCCAGCAGCGTAGGAGGGGGCACTAATGAAAAACTGTTTTTT. It yields the protein CASSVGGGTNEKLFF.